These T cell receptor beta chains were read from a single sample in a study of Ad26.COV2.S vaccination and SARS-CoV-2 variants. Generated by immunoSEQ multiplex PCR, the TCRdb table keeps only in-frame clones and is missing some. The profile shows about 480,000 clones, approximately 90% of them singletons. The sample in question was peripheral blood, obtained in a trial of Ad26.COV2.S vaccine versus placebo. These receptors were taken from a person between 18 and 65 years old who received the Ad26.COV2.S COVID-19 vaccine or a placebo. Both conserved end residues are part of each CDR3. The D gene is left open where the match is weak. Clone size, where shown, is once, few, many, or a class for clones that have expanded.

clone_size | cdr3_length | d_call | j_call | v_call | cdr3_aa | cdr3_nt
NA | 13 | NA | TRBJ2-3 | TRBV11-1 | CASGGRLGDTQYF | TGTGCCAGCGGGGGCCGATTAGGGGATACGCAGTATTTT
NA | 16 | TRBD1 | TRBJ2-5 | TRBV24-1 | CATSDPRQGGQETQYF | TGTGCCACCAGTGACCCTCGACAGGGGGGTCAAGAGACCCAGTACTTC
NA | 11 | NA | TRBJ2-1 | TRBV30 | CAWSFGSEQFF | TGTGCCTGGAGTTTTGGATCGGAGCAGTTCTTC
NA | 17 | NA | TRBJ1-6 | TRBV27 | CASSLSFRSTHNSPLHF | TGTGCCAGCAGTTTATCTTTTCGGTCGACCCATAATTCACCCCTCCACTTT
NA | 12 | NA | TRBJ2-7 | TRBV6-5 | CASGRNLQEQYF | TGTGCCAGCGGGCGAAACCTTCAAGAGCAGTACTTC
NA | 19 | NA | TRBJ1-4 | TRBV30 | CAWSPNRTPRRRENEKLFF | TGTGCCTGGAGTCCAAACCGGACACCACGAAGGAGGGAAAATGAAAAACTGTTTTTT
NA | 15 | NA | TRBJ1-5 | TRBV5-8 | CASSLGQYSNQPQHF | TGTGCCAGCAGCTTGGGACAGTATAGCAATCAGCCCCAGCATTTT
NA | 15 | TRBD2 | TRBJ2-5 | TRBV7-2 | CASSRGGGLEETQYF | TGTGCCAGCAGTCGGGGGGGTGGATTGGAAGAGACCCAGTACTTC
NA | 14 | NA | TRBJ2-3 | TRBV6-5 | CASSLTGSGDTQYF | TGTGCCAGCAGTTTAACGGGTTCCGGGGATACGCAGTATTTT
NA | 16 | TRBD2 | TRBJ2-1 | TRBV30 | CAWSVRRTSGMGEQFF | TGTGCCTGGAGTGTACGAAGGACTAGCGGGATGGGGGAGCAGTTCTTC
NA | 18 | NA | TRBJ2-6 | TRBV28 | CASSLVAPTFSGANVLTF | TGTGCCAGCAGTTTAGTGGCACCGACCTTCTCTGGGGCCAACGTCCTGACTTTC
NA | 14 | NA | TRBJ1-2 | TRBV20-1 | CSASNRDGGYGYTF | TGCAGTGCTAGTAACCGGGACGGGGGCTATGGCTACACCTTC
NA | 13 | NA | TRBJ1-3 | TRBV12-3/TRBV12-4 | CASTLGGFNTIYF | TGTGCCAGCACCCTAGGGGGGTTTAACACCATATATTTT
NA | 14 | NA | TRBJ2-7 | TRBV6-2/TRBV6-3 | CASSILGLTYEQYF | TGTGCCAGCAGTATCCTGGGACTTACCTACGAGCAGTACTTC
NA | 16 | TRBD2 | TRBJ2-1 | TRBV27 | CASSLPGLAGYNEQFF | TGTGCCAGCAGTTTACCGGGACTAGCGGGATACAATGAGCAGTTCTTC
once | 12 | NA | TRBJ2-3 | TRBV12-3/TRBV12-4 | CASSFHGGTQYF | TGTGCCAGCAGTTTCCACGGGGGTACGCAGTATTTT
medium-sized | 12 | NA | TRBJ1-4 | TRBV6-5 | CASRRGSEKLFF | TGTGCCAGCAGGAGGGGTTCCGAAAAACTGTTTTTT
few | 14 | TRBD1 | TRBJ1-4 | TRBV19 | CASSETGGVRKLFF | TGTGCCAGTTCCGAGACAGGGGGTGTACGAAAACTGTTTTTT
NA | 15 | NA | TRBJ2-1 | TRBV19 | CASKGGPSSYNEQFF | TGTGCCAGTAAGGGGGGGCCTAGCTCCTACAATGAGCAGTTCTTC